This T cell receptor (beta chain) was documented in a study of blood T cell repertoires in COVID-19. The study drew participants aged about 18 to 95 years from 20 to 30 US areas. Clinical history reported by participants formed the basis on which cohorts were assigned. Two negative PCRs, clearance, or symptom resolution had been documented for recovered Cohort 3 donors. Original processing notes: Researchers report that nucleated cell counts were estimated from reference gene primer amplification. TCRdb keeps only in-frame clones here, not all; method: immunoSEQ multiplex PCR. For V, J and clone size, that table is used; D and trimming come from the DNA. The repertoire holds approximately 480,000 clones, approximately 90% seen once, with about 0.65% in the top ten. The clonotype originates from a woman under 30 who had recovered from COVID-19. Source material: PBMCs or T cells enriched from blood (not recorded which).

The CDR3 here is CASSDFEGGDQETQYF. CDR3 bases: TGTGCCAGCAGTGACTTCGAGGGTGGGGATCAAGAGACCCAGTACTTC. The chain has TRBV25-1 and TRBJ2-5, with D possibly being TRBD2 (5 bases). Per the germline V gene, CDR1 is MGHDK and CDR2 is SYGVNS. V gave up 3 bases and J gave up 2 bases, with 16 bases separating them. The CDR3 runs to 16 residues.